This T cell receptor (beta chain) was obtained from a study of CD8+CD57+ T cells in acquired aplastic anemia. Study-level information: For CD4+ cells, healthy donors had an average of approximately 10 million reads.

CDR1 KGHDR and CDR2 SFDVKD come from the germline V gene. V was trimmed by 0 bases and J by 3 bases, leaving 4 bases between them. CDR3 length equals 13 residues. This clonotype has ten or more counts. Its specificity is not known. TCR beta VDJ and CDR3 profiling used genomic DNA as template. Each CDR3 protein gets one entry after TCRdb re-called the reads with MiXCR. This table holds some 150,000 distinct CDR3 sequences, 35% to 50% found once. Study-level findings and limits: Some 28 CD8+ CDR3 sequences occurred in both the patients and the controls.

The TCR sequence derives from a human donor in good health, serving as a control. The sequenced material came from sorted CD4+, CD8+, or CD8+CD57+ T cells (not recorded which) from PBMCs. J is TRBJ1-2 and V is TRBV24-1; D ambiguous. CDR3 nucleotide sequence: TGTGCCACCAGTGATTTGAACCACTATGGCTACACCTTC. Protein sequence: CATSDLNHYGYTF.